This T cell receptor beta chain was captured by sequencing in a study of blood T cell repertoires in COVID-19. Looking at the study overall: Samples came from the United States, Italy and Spain, spanning acute and convalescent COVID-19. In each case, the material was cDNA or gDNA derived from T cells, B-cell-depleted T cells, or PBMCs.

In the source study's methods: Reference gene primers were amplified, and this amplification served to estimate nucleated cell counts. Only in-frame clones appear in the TCRdb table, and some are missing; sequencing was by immunoSEQ multiplex PCR. V, J and clone size derive from that table, while D and trimming were established from the DNA sequence. The sample lists about 68,000 clones; over 75% were seen once. The sequencing input was peripheral blood. The TCR comes from a man over 45 with acute or convalescent COVID-19.

The CDR3 nucleotides are TGTGCCAGCAGTAGGGGTTTGGACACTGAAGCTTTCTTT. Translated, it gives CASSRGLDTEAFF. This sequence joins TRBV6-5 and TRBJ1-1; weak D call: TRBD1 (5 bases). The ends were cut back, 5 bases at V and 3 bases at J, with 10 bases in the middle. The CDR3 spans 13 residues. Looked up from germline, CDR1 is MNHEY and CDR2 is SVGAGI.